This TCR beta chain was recovered during a study of blood T cell repertoires in COVID-19. As for the study in general: Sample material is recorded as cDNA or gDNA derived from T cells, B-cell-depleted T cells, or PBMCs.

This clone was counted only a few times. TCRdb's copy holds only in-frame clones and misses some; the assay was immunoSEQ multiplex PCR. In the table there are 150,000 to 200,000 clones, around 90% of which are singletons. Germline V gene lookup returns CDR1 SGHVS and CDR2 FQNEAQ. Trimming removed 6 bases from V and 5 bases from J; junction bases left unmatched: 10. This CDR3 spans 16 amino acids. Sequencing input: peripheral blood. This clonotype was sampled from a man between 60 and 75 years old with acute or convalescent COVID-19. This chain links TRBV7-8 with TRBJ1-5, with 10 bases identical to TRBD1. CDR3 loop: CASSRSGTGVYQPQHF. The DNA of the CDR3 is TGTGCCAGCAGTCGCTCCGGGACAGGGGTTTATCAGCCCCAGCATTTT.